These 27 T cell receptor beta chains came from one sample sequenced in a study of blood T cell repertoires in COVID-19. TCRdb's table, derived via immunoSEQ multiplex PCR, lists solely in-frame clones and lacks some. The repertoire includes 130,000 or so clones, more than 85% of them detected once, and under 4.5% sits in the top ten. The sample was peripheral blood. These receptors all stem from a man between 60 and 75 years old with COVID-19, enrolled during active disease.

In nucleotides, the CDR3 is TGTGCCAGCAGCTCCCGAGGGAGCAATCAGCCCCAGCATTTT. Its translation is CASSSRGSNQPQHF. The gene calls are TRBV7-6 and TRBJ1-5; D unclear. The germline V gene has CDR1 SGHVS and CDR2 FNYEAQ. The CDR3 has 14 residues. Trimming took off 4 bases at V and 1 base at J, with 8 bases between the two ends. The complete variable domain, with remaining parts taken from reference TRBV7-6 and TRBJ1-5, reads GAGVSQSPRYKVTKRGQDVALRCDPISGHVSLYWYRQALGQGPEFLTYFNYEAQQDKSGLPNDRFSAERPEGSISTLTIQRTEQRDSAMYRCASSSRGSNQPQHFGDGTRLSIL.

This sequence joins TRBV4-2 and TRBJ2-5; 9 positions match TRBD2. Germline-derived CDR1 and CDR2 are LGHNA and YNFKEQ. This CDR3 spans 16 amino acids. The junction had 6 bases not matched to a gene; V was cut back by 4 bases and J by 0 bases. The CDR3 region is CASSRWASGDQETQYF. The CDR3, as DNA: TGTGCCAGCAGCCGCTGGGCTAGCGGGGACCAAGAGACCCAGTACTTC.

The CDR3 loop reads CSVVQSDGYTF. CDR3 DNA: TGCAGCGTTGTACAGTCAGACGGCTACACCTTC. The genes are TRBV29-1 and TRBJ1-2; the D is unclear. The CDR3 covers 11 residues. Germline assignment: CDR1 SQVTM and CDR2 ANQGSEA. V lost 4 bases and J 8 bases, leaving 11 bases between the germline ends.

CDR3 DNA sequence: TGTGCCAGCAGCGTAGTAAGAGGATCCGAGCAGTACTTC. This codes for CASSVVRGSEQYF. The chain couples TRBV9 to TRBJ2-7; D gene unclear. Germline CDR1 SGDLS, CDR2 YYNGEE. CDR3 size: 13 residues. V was clipped by 0 bases and J by 6 bases, with 10 bases between them.

The chain links TRBV10-2 to TRBJ1-2; 7 positions match TRBD1. The CDR3 length is 15 residues. With 7 bases clipped from V and 1 base from J, the junction kept 9 bases outside the gene matches. The germline gives CDR1 WSHSY, CDR2 SAAADI. The CDR3 region is CASTSGGQNNYGYTF. DNA of the CDR3: TGCGCCAGCACCTCCGGGGGACAGAATAACTATGGCTACACCTTC.

The chain couples TRBV28 to TRBJ1-1; D might be TRBD1 (5 bases). V was shortened by 5 bases and J by 1 base, with 11 bases between the two germline ends. The germline V gene has CDR1 MDHEN and CDR2 SYDVKM. The CDR3 length is 14 residues. The CDR3 nucleotides read TGTGCCAGCAGTCCCTCTGGGGCGAACACTGAAGCTTTCTTT. The encoded protein is CASSPSGANTEAFF.

This CDR3 is CASTPRVLSGGANVLTF. DNA of the CDR3: TGTGCCAGCACCCCGAGAGTACTGTCGGGTGGGGCCAACGTCCTGACTTTC. The genes are TRBV2 and TRBJ2-6; no clear D. The CDR3 is made up of 17 amino acids. Germline V gives CDR1 SNHLY, CDR2 FYNNEI. Trimming pared 7 bases from V and 3 bases from J, leaving 19 bases between.

The rearrangement joins TRBV5-1 to TRBJ2-5; 8 positions match TRBD1. V gave up 2 bases and J gave up 5 bases; unmatched junction bases: 11. The germline V gene encodes CDR1 SGHRS and CDR2 YFSETQ. The CDR3 is made up of 16 amino acids. The CDR3 bases are TGCGCCAGCAGCTTTTCCGGACAGGGAAAGGGGGAGACCCAGTACTTC. Translation gives CASSFSGQGKGETQYF.

V usage is TRBV24-1 and J usage is TRBJ1-5; tentative D call: TRBD1 (5 bases). This CDR3 has 14 amino acids. Germline CDR1 KGHDR, CDR2 SFDVKD. The V end lost 3 bases, the J end lost 0 bases, and 5 bases lay between the germline ends. CDR3: CATSDQGSNQPQHF. DNA of the CDR3: TGTGCCACCAGTGATCAGGGTAGCAATCAGCCCCAGCATTTT.

The chain employs TRBV19 and TRBJ1-2, with 9 bases matching TRBD1. CDR1 is LNHDA and CDR2 is SQIVND in the germline V gene (reference sequence). The CDR3 is 13 residues long. V shed 5 bases and J 3 bases; nucleotides not matched to a gene: 1. The CDR3 nucleotides read TGTGCCAGTAGTGACAGGGGGGACTATGGCTACACCTTC. Translation: CASSDRGDYGYTF.

J is TRBJ1-3 and V is TRBV11-2, with 8 nucleotides matching TRBD1. V lost 4 bases, J lost 0 bases, and 5 bases stayed unmatched. Germline CDR1 SGHAT, CDR2 FQNNGV. The CDR3 covers 16 residues. The CDR3 protein is CASSWPGQDSGNTIYF. CDR3 nucleotide sequence: TGTGCCAGCAGCTGGCCGGGACAGGACTCTGGAAACACCATATATTTT.

The chain links TRBV27 to TRBJ2-5; the D gene is possibly TRBD1 (5 bases). CDR1 and CDR2 (germline): MNHEY, SMNVEV (reference sequence). The CDR3 consists of 14 residues. Trimming left V 0 bases short and J 5 bases short, with 10 bases between. This chain's CDR3 is CASSLSAGWETQYF. The CDR3 bases are TGTGCCAGCAGTTTATCCGCAGGGTGGGAGACCCAGTACTTC.

This clone was detected once. The chain is built from TRBV9 and TRBJ2-1, with TRBD2 matching over 8 bases. Germline V gives CDR1 SGDLS, CDR2 YYNGEE. V lost 6 bases to trimming and J lost 5 bases; unmatched junction nucleotides: 10. This CDR3 has 15 residues. CDR3 DNA: TGTGCCAGCACCCTCGGGGGGGTGAGGAACAATGAGCAGTTCTTC. This sequence encodes CASTLGGVRNNEQFF.

V usage is TRBV30 and J usage is TRBJ2-6; D ambiguous. The germline CDR1 and CDR2 sequences are GTSNPN and SVGIG (reference sequence). Deletions cut 3 bases from V and 0 bases from J, with 12 bases between. The CDR3 totals 16 residues. The CDR3 region is CAWSPILNSGANVLTF. In nucleotides, the CDR3 is TGTGCCTGGAGCCCCATACTGAACTCTGGGGCCAACGTCCTGACTTTC.

Only one count was recorded for this clone. The rearrangement links TRBV19 to TRBJ2-2; 7 bases fit TRBD2. Trimming took 7 bases from V and 1 from J; bases not matched to a gene: 9. The germline V gene has CDR1 LNHDA and CDR2 SQIVND (reference sequence). This CDR3 region has 16 residues. CDR3 protein: CASTTFGGMNTGELFF. In DNA, the CDR3 is TGTGCCAGTACGACCTTCGGGGGGATGAACACCGGGGAGCTGTTTTTT.

This clone was seen just once. The chain couples TRBV7-8 to TRBJ1-1; no reliable D call. In germline, CDR1 is SGHVS, CDR2 FQNEAQ. CDR3 length: 14 amino acids. Trimming removed 2 bases at V and 4 bases at J, with 11 bases between. The CDR3 coding sequence is TGTGCCAGCAGCTTAAGACCGGGGTTCACTGAAGCTTTCTTT. Translated: CASSLRPGFTEAFF.

The chain recombines TRBV6-5 with TRBJ1-1, with D perhaps matching TRBD1 (5 bases). V lost 0 bases and J 0 bases, leaving 8 bases between the germline ends. The CDR3 sequence is 15 residues long. CDR1 is MNHEY, CDR2 SVGAGI, per germline. This CDR3 is CASSYSRGMNTEAFF. CDR3 coding DNA: TGTGCCAGCAGTTACTCGCGGGGGATGAACACTGAAGCTTTCTTT.

The V and J genes are TRBV7-9 and TRBJ2-3, with 9 bases matching TRBD2. CDR3 length: 17 amino acids. CDR1 and CDR2 from the germline V gene are SEHNR and FQNEAQ (reference sequence). V lost 5 bases and J lost 0; bases outside the gene matches: 9. CDR3: CASSRLAGTSSTDTQYF. CDR3 in DNA: TGTGCCAGCAGCCGTCTAGCGGGGACTTCTAGCACAGATACGCAGTATTTT.

The chain uses TRBV7-9 and TRBJ2-3; 8 bases are a match to TRBD2. The CDR3 contains 15 residues. With 9 bases clipped from V and 1 base from J, the junction kept 9 bases outside the gene matches. CDR1 is SEHNR, CDR2 FQNEAQ, per germline (reference sequence). CDR3 in DNA: TGTGCCAGTTCCCCTAGCGGGCCCCGCACAGATACGCAGTATTTT. Protein: CASSPSGPRTDTQYF.

The gene calls are TRBV30 and TRBJ1-4; weak D call: TRBD1 (6 bases). The CDR3 sequence is 12 residues long. Germline lookup yields CDR1 GTSNPN and CDR2 SVGIG (reference sequence). The CDR3: CARGAGDEKLFF. The CDR3 region has the DNA TGTGCTCGGGGGGCAGGGGATGAAAAACTGTTTTTT.

In this sample, this clone turned up once. This chain links TRBV20-1 with TRBJ1-1, with no clear D. The V gene's germline CDR1 is DFQATT and CDR2 SNEGSKA (reference sequence). Deletions cut 6 bases from V and 1 base from J, with 6 bases between. The CDR3 has 11 amino acids. The DNA for the CDR3 is TGCAGTGCGGTCAGGAACACTGAAGCTTTCTTT. Protein sequence: CSAVRNTEAFF.

The CDR3 coding sequence is TGTGCCAGCAGCTTCGCCCTACAAGAGACCCAGTACTTC. Its translation is CASSFALQETQYF. The J gene is TRBJ2-5, the V gene TRBV7-9; D is ambiguous. This CDR3 has 13 residues. Germline CDR1 reads SEHNR; CDR2 reads FQNEAQ (reference sequence). Trimming pared 3 bases from V and 2 bases from J, leaving 7 bases between.

This clone was counted once. The chain is built from TRBV28 and TRBJ2-5; D not resolved. Germline lookup yields CDR1 MDHEN and CDR2 SYDVKM. The V gene lost 6 bases and the J gene lost 1 base, with 12 bases spanning the gap. This CDR3 is built from 14 residues. The CDR3 region is CASSQGWSQETQYF. CDR3 DNA: TGTGCCAGCAGCCAAGGCTGGAGCCAAGAGACCCAGTACTTC. The full variable domain, completed using reference TRBV28 and TRBJ2-5, is DVKVTQSSRYLVKRTGEKVFLECVQDMDHENMFWYRQDPGLGLRLIYFSYDVKMKEKGDIPEGYSVSREKKERFSLILESASTNQTSMYLCASSQGWSQETQYFGPGTRLLVL.

The V call is TRBV6-1, the J call TRBJ2-7; TRBD2 matches at 8 bases. Per germline, CDR1 MNHNS and CDR2 SASEGT. With 0 bases clipped from V and 7 bases from J, the junction kept 8 bases outside the gene matches. CDR3 length: 15 residues. CDR3 amino acids: CASSEAGTRVEEQYF. The CDR3 nucleotides read TGTGCCAGCAGTGAAGCCGGGACTAGGGTGGAAGAGCAGTACTTC.

V is TRBV5-8 and J is TRBJ2-3; weak D call: TRBD2 (5 bases). This CDR3 is built from 16 residues. Germline V gene sequence: CDR1 SGHTS, CDR2 YDEGEE. The V gene lost 5 bases and the J gene lost 2 bases, with 18 bases spanning the gap. CDR3 protein: CASRLRREYVTDTQYF. CDR3 bases: TGTGCCAGCAGGTTACGAAGGGAGTATGTCACAGATACGCAGTATTTT.

This chain uses TRBV11-1 with TRBJ2-3; TRBD2 aligns across 7 bases. The V gene end was trimmed by 5 bases and the J gene end by 5 bases; junction bases not matched to a gene: 13. The CDR3 runs 16 residues. Germline V CDR1 and CDR2: SGHAT, FQDESV (reference sequence). For the CDR3, the DNA is TGTGCCAGCAGCCATAGTTTAGGACTAGTAAGAGATACGCAGTATTTT. Protein sequence: CASSHSLGLVRDTQYF. The entire variable domain, with the rest obtained from reference TRBV11-1 and TRBJ2-3, is as follows: EAEVAQSPRYKITEKSQAVAFWCDPISGHATLYWYRQILGQGPELLVQFQDESVVDDSQLPKDRFSAERLKGVDSTLKIQPAELGDSAMYLCASSHSLGLVRDTQYFGPGTRLTVL.

This sequence joins TRBV6-5 and TRBJ2-5, with D possibly TRBD1 on 6 matching bases. Germline V gene lookup returns CDR1 MNHEY and CDR2 SVGAGI. V lost 6 bases to trimming and J lost 5 bases, with 19 bases between them. The CDR3 consists of 15 residues. This CDR3 is CASRRDRPPWETQYF. The CDR3 coding sequence is TGTGCCAGCAGGCGAGACAGGCCACCTTGGGAGACCCAGTACTTC.